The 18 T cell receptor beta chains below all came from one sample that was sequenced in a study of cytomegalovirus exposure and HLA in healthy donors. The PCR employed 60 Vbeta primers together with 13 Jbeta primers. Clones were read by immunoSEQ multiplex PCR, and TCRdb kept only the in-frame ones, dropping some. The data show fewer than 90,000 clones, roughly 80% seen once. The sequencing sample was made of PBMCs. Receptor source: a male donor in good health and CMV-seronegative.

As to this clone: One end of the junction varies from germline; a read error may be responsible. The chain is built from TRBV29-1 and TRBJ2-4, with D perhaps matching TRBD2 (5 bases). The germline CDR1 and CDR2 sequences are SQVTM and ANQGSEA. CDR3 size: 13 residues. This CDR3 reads CSVEGEGKNIQYF. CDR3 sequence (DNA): TGCAGCGTGGAAGGCGAGGGCAAAAACATTCAGTACTTC. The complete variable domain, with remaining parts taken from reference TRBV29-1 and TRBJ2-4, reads SAVISQKPSRDICQRGTSLTIQCQVDSQVTMMFWYRQQPGQSLTLIATANQGSEATYESGFVIDKFPISRPNLTFSTLTVSNMSPEDSSIYLCSVEGEGKNIQYFGAGTRLSVL.

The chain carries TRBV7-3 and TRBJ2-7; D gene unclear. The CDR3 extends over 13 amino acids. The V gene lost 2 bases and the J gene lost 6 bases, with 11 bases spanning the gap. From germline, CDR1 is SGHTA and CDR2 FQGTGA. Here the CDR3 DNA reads TGTGCCAGCAGCTTAGAAAGAACAGCCGAGCAGTACTTC. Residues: CASSLERTAEQYF.

The CDR3 loop reads CASSLGPGLKHTGELFF. The CDR3 nucleotides read TGTGCCAGCAGCTTGGGGCCGGGACTGAAACACACCGGGGAGCTGTTTTTT. The rearrangement joins TRBV11-2 to TRBJ2-2; possible D gene TRBD2, 6 bases. CDR3 length: 17 residues. CDR1 is SGHAT and CDR2 is FQNNGV in the germline V gene. Deletions cut 3 bases from V and 3 bases from J, with 17 bases between.

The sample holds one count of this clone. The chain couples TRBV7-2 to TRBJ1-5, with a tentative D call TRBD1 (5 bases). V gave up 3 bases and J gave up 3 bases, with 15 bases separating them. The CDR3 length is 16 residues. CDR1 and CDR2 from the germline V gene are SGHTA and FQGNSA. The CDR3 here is CASSLVGALVNQPQHF. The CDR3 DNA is TGTGCCAGCAGCTTGGTAGGGGCGCTTGTCAATCAGCCCCAGCATTTT. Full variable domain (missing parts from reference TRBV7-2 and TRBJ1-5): GAGVSQSPSNKVTEKGKDVELRCDPISGHTALYWYRQSLGQGLEFLIYFQGNSAPDKSGLPSDRFSAERTGGSVSTLTIQRTQQEDSAVYLCASSLVGALVNQPQHFGDGTRLSIL.

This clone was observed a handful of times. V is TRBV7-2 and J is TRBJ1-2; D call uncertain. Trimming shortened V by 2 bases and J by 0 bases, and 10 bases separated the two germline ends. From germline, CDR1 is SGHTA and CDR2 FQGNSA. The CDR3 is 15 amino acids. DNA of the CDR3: TGTGCCAGCAGCTTAAATGTGGGAGCTAACTATGGCTACACCTTC. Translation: CASSLNVGANYGYTF.

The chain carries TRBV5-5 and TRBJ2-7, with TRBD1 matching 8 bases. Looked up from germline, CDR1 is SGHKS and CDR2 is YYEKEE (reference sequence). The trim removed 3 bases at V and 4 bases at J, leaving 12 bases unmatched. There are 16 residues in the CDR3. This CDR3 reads CASSWDRDRPNYEQYF. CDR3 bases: TGTGCCAGCAGCTGGGACCGGGACAGGCCCAATTACGAGCAGTACTTC. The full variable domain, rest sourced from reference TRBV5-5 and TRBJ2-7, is DAGVTQSPTHLIKTRGQQVTLRCSPISGHKSVSWYQQVLGQGPQFIFQYYEKEERGRGNFPDRFSARQFPNYSSELNVNALLLGDSALYLCASSWDRDRPNYEQYFGPGTRLTVT.

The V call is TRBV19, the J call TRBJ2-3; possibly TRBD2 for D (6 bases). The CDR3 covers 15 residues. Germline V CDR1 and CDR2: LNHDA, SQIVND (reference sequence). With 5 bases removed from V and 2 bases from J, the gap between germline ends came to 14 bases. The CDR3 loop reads CASSPSGPITDTQYF. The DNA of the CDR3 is TGTGCCAGTAGTCCAAGCGGGCCTATCACAGATACGCAGTATTTT. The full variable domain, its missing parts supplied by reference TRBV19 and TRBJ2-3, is DGGITQSPKYLFRKEGQNVTLSCEQNLNHDAMYWYRQDPGQGLRLIYYSQIVNDFQKGDIAEGYSVSREKKESFPLTVTSAQKNPTAFYLCASSPSGPITDTQYFGPGTRLTVL.

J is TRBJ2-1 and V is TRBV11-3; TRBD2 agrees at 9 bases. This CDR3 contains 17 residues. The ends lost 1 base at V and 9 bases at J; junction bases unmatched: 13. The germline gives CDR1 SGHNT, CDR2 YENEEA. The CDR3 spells CASSLGGTSSYLPEQFF. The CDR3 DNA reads TGTGCCAGCAGCTTAGGGGGGACTAGCTCCTACCTCCCTGAGCAGTTCTTC.

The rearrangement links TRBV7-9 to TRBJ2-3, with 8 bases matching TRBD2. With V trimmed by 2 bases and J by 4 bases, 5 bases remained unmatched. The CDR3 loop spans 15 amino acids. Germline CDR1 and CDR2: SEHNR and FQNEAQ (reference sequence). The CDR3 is CASSLPGGGPDTQYF. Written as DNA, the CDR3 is TGTGCCAGCAGCTTACCGGGGGGGGGCCCAGATACGCAGTATTTT.

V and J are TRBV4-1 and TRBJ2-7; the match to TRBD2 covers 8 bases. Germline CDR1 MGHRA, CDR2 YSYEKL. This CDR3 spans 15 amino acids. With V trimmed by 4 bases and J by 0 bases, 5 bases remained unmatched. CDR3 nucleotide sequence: TGCGCCAGCAGCCCCATCCGGGGGGGCTCCTACGAGCAGTACTTC. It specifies CASSPIRGGSYEQYF.

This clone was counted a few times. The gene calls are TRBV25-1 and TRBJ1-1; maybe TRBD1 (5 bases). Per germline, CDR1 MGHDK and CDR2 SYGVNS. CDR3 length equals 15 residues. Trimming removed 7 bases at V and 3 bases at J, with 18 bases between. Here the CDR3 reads CASTKASRGDTEAFF. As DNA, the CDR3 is TGTGCCAGCACGAAAGCGAGTCGGGGGGACACTGAAGCTTTCTTT.

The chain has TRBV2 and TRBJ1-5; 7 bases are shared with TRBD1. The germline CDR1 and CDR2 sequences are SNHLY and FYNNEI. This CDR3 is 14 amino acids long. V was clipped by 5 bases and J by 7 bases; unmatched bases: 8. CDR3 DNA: TGTGCCAGCAGTCAAGGGGGCAGCCGCCAGCCCCAGCATTTT. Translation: CASSQGGSRQPQHF.

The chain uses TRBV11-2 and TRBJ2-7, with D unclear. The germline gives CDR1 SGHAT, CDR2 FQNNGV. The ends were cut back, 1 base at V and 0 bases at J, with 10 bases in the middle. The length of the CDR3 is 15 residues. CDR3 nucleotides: TGTGCCAGCAGCTTAGTCGCCGAGAGCTCCTACGAGCAGTACTTC. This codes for CASSLVAESSYEQYF.

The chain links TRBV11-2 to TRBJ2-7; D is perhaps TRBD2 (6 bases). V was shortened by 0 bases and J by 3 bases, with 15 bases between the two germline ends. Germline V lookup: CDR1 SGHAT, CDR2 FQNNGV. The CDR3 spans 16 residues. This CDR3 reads CASSLDLLASYYEQYF. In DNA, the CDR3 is TGTGCCAGCAGCTTAGATCTTCTAGCGAGCTACTACGAGCAGTACTTC.

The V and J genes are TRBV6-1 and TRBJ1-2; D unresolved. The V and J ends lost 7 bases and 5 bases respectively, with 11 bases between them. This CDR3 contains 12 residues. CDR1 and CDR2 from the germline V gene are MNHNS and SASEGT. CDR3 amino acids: CASISGGYGYTF. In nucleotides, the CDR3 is TGTGCCAGCATTTCTGGAGGGTATGGCTACACCTTC.

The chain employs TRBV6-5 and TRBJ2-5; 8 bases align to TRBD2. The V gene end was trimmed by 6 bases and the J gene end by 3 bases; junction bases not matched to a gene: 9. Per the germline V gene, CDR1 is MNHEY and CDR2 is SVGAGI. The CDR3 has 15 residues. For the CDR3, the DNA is TGTGCCAGCAGGCGGCCAGCGGGAGTGGAAGAGACCCAGTACTTC. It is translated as CASRRPAGVEETQYF.

For the CDR3, the DNA is TGTGCCAGTTGGCGGGACCGCACCGGGGAGCTGTTTTTT. Its protein is CASWRDRTGELFF. The V gene is TRBV6-5, the J gene TRBJ2-2, with D perhaps TRBD2 (6 bases). The CDR3 sequence is 13 residues long. Germline CDR1 is MNHEY and CDR2 is SVGAGI. V was trimmed by 9 bases and J by 4 bases, leaving 12 bases between them.

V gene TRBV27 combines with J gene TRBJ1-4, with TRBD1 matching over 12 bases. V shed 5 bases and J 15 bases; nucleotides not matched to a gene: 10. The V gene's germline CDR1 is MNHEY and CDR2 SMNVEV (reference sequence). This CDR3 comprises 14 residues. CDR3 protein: CASSLPGQGAKMFF. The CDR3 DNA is TGTGCCAGCAGTCTACCGGGACAGGGGGCAAAGATGTTTTTT.